This TCR beta chain is drawn from a study of OX40 agonist ivuxolimab in advanced cancers. General study points: Several nonresponders also turned out to have low normalized T-cell clonal expansion.

On this clone: Its antigen is not identified.

Sequencing used immunoSEQ multiplex PCR; TCRdb keeps in-frame clones, though not all of them. The repertoire holds under 60,000 clones, with approximately 90% as singletons. Germline V gene lookup returns CDR1 SGHNT and CDR2 YYREEE (reference sequence). The J segment lost 3 bases and the V segment lost 4 bases, leaving 7 bases of the junction unmatched. The CDR3 is made up of 15 amino acids. The rearrangement links TRBV5-4 to TRBJ1-1; 9 bases map to TRBD1. The sample consisted of CD4+ or CD8+ T cells sorted from blood, taken in a trial of the OX40 agonist ivuxolimab. The sequence derives from an adult with an advanced solid tumor such as melanoma, head and neck, liver or kidney cancer. The CDR3: CASSAQTGGDTEAFF. The CDR3 DNA is TGTGCCAGCAGCGCACAAACAGGGGGCGACACTGAAGCTTTCTTT.